This T cell receptor beta chain derives from a study of regulatory T cells in long-lasting Graves disease. This CDR3 has 13 amino acids. Germline assignment: CDR1 SNHLY and CDR2 FYNNEI. The TCR beta library used iRepertoire HTBI primers with Arm-PCR amplification of CDR3. MiXCR was run by TCRdb on the multiplex PCR reads, yielding one entry per CDR3 protein. The repertoire holds 550,000 to 650,000 distinct CDR3 sequences, with 15% to 20% as singletons. Time point meaning: newly diagnosed GD, antithyroid drugs for less than 3 months. Scientists built the TCR library using RNA that was extracted from PBMCs. This clonotype was recorded many times. A read error may account for a junction end that differs from germline. These records were also assigned to another study, of T cells in Graves' hyperthyroidism and ophthalmopathy. As that study records: An absence of ophthalmopathy progression within 18 months meant stable Graves' hyperthyroidism.

This material consisted of peripheral blood mononuclear cells (PBMCs), taken at new diagnosis, from a patient treated with antithyroid drugs. The rearrangement uses TRBV2 and TRBJ1-2; the D is unclear. This receptor was identified in a man younger than 35 with Graves disease. The CDR3 sequence is CASTELLGGGYTF. DNA for the CDR3: TGTGCCAGCACTGAACTCCTGGGTGGCGGCTACACCTTC.